The rows below give T cell receptor beta chains drawn from one sample of a study of T cells in tumors after PD-1 blockade. Sequenced by immunoSEQ multiplex PCR; TCRdb stores in-frame clones only, minus some. The table records about 33,000 clones, over 75% of them present only once. The sample in question was PBMCs, obtained before anti-PD-1 treatment. Receptor source: a human donor with basal cell carcinoma. Each CDR3 is given with its conserved first and last residue. The D gene is left open where the match is weak. Clone size appears in some rows only: once, few, many, or a class for an expanded clone.

d_call: .; clone_size: .; j_call: TRBJ2-7; v_call: TRBV28; cdr3_nt: TGTGCCAGCAGACCCTACACTGCGTCCTACGAGCAGTACTTC; cdr3_aa: CASRPYTASYEQYF
d_call: .; clone_size: once; j_call: TRBJ2-7; v_call: TRBV30; cdr3_nt: TGTGCCTGGATGATGGCGAGCGAGCAGTACTTC; cdr3_aa: CAWMMASEQYF
d_call: .; clone_size: .; j_call: TRBJ2-7; v_call: TRBV29-1; cdr3_nt: TGCAGCGTTGATGCGCCAGGGGTAGGCGAGCAGTACTTC; cdr3_aa: CSVDAPGVGEQYF
d_call: .; clone_size: .; j_call: TRBJ2-1; v_call: TRBV19; cdr3_nt: TGTGCCAGTAGTATAAGGTCGGGAGACAGGGAGCAGTTCTTC; cdr3_aa: CASSIRSGDREQFF
d_call: .; clone_size: .; j_call: TRBJ1-1; v_call: TRBV7-9; cdr3_nt: TGTGCCAGCAGCTTAGGGGGGATTGCCACTGAAGCTTTCTTT; cdr3_aa: CASSLGGIATEAFF
d_call: .; clone_size: .; j_call: TRBJ2-3; v_call: TRBV6-5; cdr3_nt: TGTGCCAGCAGTCGGTTAGGCACAGATACGCAGTATTTT; cdr3_aa: CASSRLGTDTQYF
d_call: TRBD1; clone_size: .; j_call: TRBJ1-4; v_call: TRBV5-5; cdr3_nt: TGTGCCAGCAGCTCCACAAGCCCCGGGACAGGGGGCGCAACTAATGAAAAACTGTTTTTT; cdr3_aa: CASSSTSPGTGGATNEKLFF
d_call: TRBD2; clone_size: .; j_call: TRBJ2-3; v_call: TRBV7-3; cdr3_nt: TGTGCCAGCAGCTTAACGGGGAGGGTTAGGGATACGCAGTATTTT; cdr3_aa: CASSLTGRVRDTQYF
d_call: .; clone_size: .; j_call: TRBJ1-3; v_call: TRBV30; cdr3_nt: TGTGCCTGGGACAGTACTGGAAACACCATATATTTT; cdr3_aa: CAWDSTGNTIYF
d_call: TRBD1; clone_size: .; j_call: TRBJ1-6; v_call: TRBV4-3; cdr3_nt: TGCGCCAGCAGCCCCGGACAGGGAAGAAATTCACCCCTCCACTTT; cdr3_aa: CASSPGQGRNSPLHF
d_call: .; clone_size: .; j_call: TRBJ1-4; v_call: TRBV19; cdr3_nt: TGTGCCAGTAGTATAACCGGCGGAGGTGAAAAACTGTTTTTT; cdr3_aa: CASSITGGGEKLFF
d_call: .; clone_size: .; j_call: TRBJ2-7; v_call: TRBV9; cdr3_nt: TGTGCCAGCAGCGCCTGGGACGGAAGTTCCTACGAGCAGTACTTC; cdr3_aa: CASSAWDGSSYEQYF
d_call: TRBD2; clone_size: .; j_call: TRBJ2-1; v_call: TRBV7-6; cdr3_nt: TGTGCCAGCAGCTTAGTAGGGACTAGCGGGAGATACAATGAGCAGTTCTTC; cdr3_aa: CASSLVGTSGRYNEQFF
d_call: .; clone_size: .; j_call: TRBJ2-5; v_call: TRBV12-3/TRBV12-4; cdr3_nt: TGTGCCAGCAGTTTAGAGGGGGGGACCCAGTACTTC; cdr3_aa: CASSLEGGTQYF
d_call: .; clone_size: once; j_call: TRBJ1-1; v_call: TRBV5-1; cdr3_nt: TGCGCCAGCAGCTCGGCGGGGACTGAAGCTTTCTTT; cdr3_aa: CASSSAGTEAFF
d_call: .; clone_size: once; j_call: TRBJ1-4; v_call: TRBV3-1/TRBV3-2; cdr3_nt: TGTGCCAGCAGCCCATTCGGGGTTACTAATGAAAAACTGTTTTTT; cdr3_aa: CASSPFGVTNEKLFF
d_call: .; clone_size: .; j_call: TRBJ2-6; v_call: TRBV5-4; cdr3_nt: TGTGCCAGCAGCTTCGGGGGACCGAGCTCTGGGGCCAACGTCCTGACTTTC; cdr3_aa: CASSFGGPSSGANVLTF
d_call: .; clone_size: .; j_call: TRBJ1-1; v_call: TRBV2; cdr3_nt: TGTGCCAGCAGTGGCGGGGGGGGCTTTGGGTCGAACACTGAAGCTTTCTTT; cdr3_aa: CASSGGGGFGSNTEAFF
d_call: .; clone_size: .; j_call: TRBJ2-1; v_call: TRBV24-1; cdr3_nt: TGTGCCACCAGTGACTCTGGTGCGTCAAATGAGCAGTTCTTC; cdr3_aa: CATSDSGASNEQFF
d_call: TRBD2; clone_size: .; j_call: TRBJ2-3; v_call: TRBV28; cdr3_nt: TGTGCCAGCAAGCGGGAGGGCCTATCAGATACGCAGTATTTT; cdr3_aa: CASKREGLSDTQYF
d_call: TRBD2; clone_size: few; j_call: TRBJ2-3; v_call: TRBV27; cdr3_nt: TGTGCCAGCAGCCTTTTAGCCGACGGGGGGGATACGCAGTATTTT; cdr3_aa: CASSLLADGGDTQYF
d_call: TRBD2; clone_size: .; j_call: TRBJ2-7; v_call: TRBV2; cdr3_nt: TGTGCCAGCAGCGGTGGACTAGCGGGGGGGGCCTACGAGCAGTACTTC; cdr3_aa: CASSGGLAGGAYEQYF
d_call: .; clone_size: .; j_call: TRBJ2-5; v_call: TRBV28; cdr3_nt: TGTGCCAGCAGCCCGGGGGGCGAGGCTAAAGAGACCCAGTACTTC; cdr3_aa: CASSPGGEAKETQYF
d_call: .; clone_size: .; j_call: TRBJ1-1; v_call: TRBV5-4; cdr3_nt: TGTGCCAGCAGCTTGGGTGACCCCCGTGGGACTGAAGCTTTCTTT; cdr3_aa: CASSLGDPRGTEAFF
d_call: .; clone_size: .; j_call: TRBJ1-1; v_call: TRBV14; cdr3_nt: TGTGCCAGCAGCCAATACCAAAACACTGAAGCTTTCTTT; cdr3_aa: CASSQYQNTEAFF